This T cell receptor beta chain was retrieved from a study of T cells in Graves' hyperthyroidism and ophthalmopathy. This clonotype occurred a few times. Amplification targeted TCR beta CDR3 regions from RNA transcripts. Carried out on the TCR CDR3, a first-round RT-PCR used the HTBI primer set. TCRdb called the multiplex PCR reads again in MiXCR, with one record for every CDR3 protein. The data hold about 400,000 distinct CDR3 sequences, with roughly 15% observed a single time. The study excluded patients with uncontrolled infection, other autoimmune disease, pregnancy or lactation. Per the germline V gene, CDR1 is DFQATT and CDR2 is SNEGSKA (reference sequence). The V end lost 4 bases, the J end lost 4 bases, and 2 bases lay between the germline ends. The CDR3 length is 9 residues.

The clonotype comes from a man between 18 and 29 years old with Graves' ophthalmopathy. J is TRBJ2-7 and V is TRBV20-1; D gene uncertain. Sequencing was performed on blood. This chain's CDR3 is CSATYEQYF. The DNA for the CDR3 is TGCAGTGCTACTTACGAGCAGTACTTC.